Listed here is a single T cell receptor (beta chain). Its antigen remains unidentified. Preparation of the TCRbeta library involved a method that used unique molecular identifiers. A single record per CDR3 protein comes from TCRdb applying MiXCR to the PCR reads. The data contain around 250,000 distinct CDR3 sequences, roughly a quarter of them singletons. Trimming took 1 base from V and 14 from J, leaving 10 bases between them. Germline CDR1 reads SGHKS; CDR2 reads YYEKEE (reference sequence). The length of the CDR3 is 11 residues. The sample comes from a study of T-cell reconstitution after alpha-beta-depleted transplantation in children. Findings and limits, study-wide: Several hundred expanded graft clones reportedly supplied alpha-beta T cells about two months after transplant. At day 60, the high TCRbeta diversity found in some patients originated from recipient T cells and thymic progenitors that had survived.

The receptor was isolated from a girl aged 2 to 9 with Fanconi anemia, due to receive a stem cell transplant. The chain recombines TRBV5-5 with TRBJ2-1, with no clear D. The specimen comprised PBMCs, sampled before TCRalphabeta/CD19-depleted stem cell transplant. The CDR3 nucleotides are TGTGCCAGCAGCTTGTCGGTAGGCGAGTTCTTC. This encodes CASSLSVGEFF.